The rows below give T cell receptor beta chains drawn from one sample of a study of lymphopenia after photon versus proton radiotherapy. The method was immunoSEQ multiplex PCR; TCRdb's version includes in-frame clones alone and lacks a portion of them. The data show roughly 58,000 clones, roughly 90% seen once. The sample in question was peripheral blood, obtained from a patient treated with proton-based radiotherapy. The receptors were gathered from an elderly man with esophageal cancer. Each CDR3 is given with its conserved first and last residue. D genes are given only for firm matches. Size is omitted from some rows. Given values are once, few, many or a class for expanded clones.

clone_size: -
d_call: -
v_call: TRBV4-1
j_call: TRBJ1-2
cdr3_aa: CASSQGQIQPPGYTF
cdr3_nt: TGCGCCAGCAGCCAAGGGCAGATCCAACCTCCTGGCTACACCTTC

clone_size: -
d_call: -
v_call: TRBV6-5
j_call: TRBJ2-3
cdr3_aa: CASSSLDTQYF
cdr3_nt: TGTGCCAGCAGTTCTCTAGATACGCAGTATTTT

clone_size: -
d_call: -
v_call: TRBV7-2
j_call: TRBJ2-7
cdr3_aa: CASSKAPGALPYEQYF
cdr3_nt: TGTGCCAGCAGCAAAGCGCCGGGGGCCCTCCCGTACGAGCAGTACTTC

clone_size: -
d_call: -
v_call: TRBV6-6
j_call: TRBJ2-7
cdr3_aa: CASSYSREPPLEQYF
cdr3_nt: TGTGCCAGCAGTTACTCGAGGGAACCCCCCCTCGAGCAGTACTTC

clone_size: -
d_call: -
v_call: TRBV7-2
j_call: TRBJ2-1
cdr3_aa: CASSLEGSNNEQFF
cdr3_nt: TGTGCCAGCAGCTTAGAAGGGTCCAACAATGAGCAGTTCTTC

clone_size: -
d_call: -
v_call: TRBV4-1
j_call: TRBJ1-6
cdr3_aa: CASRDVGVYSPLHF
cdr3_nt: TGCGCCAGCAGGGATGTCGGGGTTTACTCACCCCTCCACTTT

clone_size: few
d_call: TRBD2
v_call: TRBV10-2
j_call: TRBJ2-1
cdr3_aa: CASSALAGLYNEQFF
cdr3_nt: TGCGCCAGCAGTGCCCTAGCGGGGTTGTACAATGAGCAGTTCTTC

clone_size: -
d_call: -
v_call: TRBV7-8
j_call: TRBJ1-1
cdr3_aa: CASSLRLDTEAFF
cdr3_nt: TGTGCCAGCAGCCTCCGGTTGGACACTGAAGCTTTCTTT

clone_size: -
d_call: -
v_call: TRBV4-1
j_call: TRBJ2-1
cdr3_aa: CASSPRRDSYNEQFF
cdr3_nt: TGCGCCAGCAGCCCCAGGAGGGATTCCTACAATGAGCAGTTCTTC

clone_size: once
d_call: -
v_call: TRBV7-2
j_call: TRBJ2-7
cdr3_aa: CASSPFGPLGEQYF
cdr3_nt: TGTGCCAGCAGCCCCTTCGGACCCCTTGGCGAGCAGTACTTC

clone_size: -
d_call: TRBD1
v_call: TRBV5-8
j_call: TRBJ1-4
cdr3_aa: CASSLAGQGFTNEKLFF
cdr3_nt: TGTGCCAGCAGCTTGGCGGGACAGGGCTTCACTAATGAAAAACTGTTTTTT

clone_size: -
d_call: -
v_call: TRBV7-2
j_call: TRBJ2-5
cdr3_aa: CASSLNQGEETQYF
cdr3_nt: TGTGCCAGCAGCTTAAATCAGGGAGAAGAGACCCAGTACTTC

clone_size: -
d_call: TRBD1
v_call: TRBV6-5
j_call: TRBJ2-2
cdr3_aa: CASSFQGVGTGELFF
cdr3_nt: TGTGCCAGCAGTTTTCAGGGGGTAGGCACCGGGGAGCTGTTTTTT

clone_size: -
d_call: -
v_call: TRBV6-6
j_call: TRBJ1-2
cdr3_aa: CASSLPGGPWAGYTF
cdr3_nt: TGTGCCAGCAGTCTACCGGGGGGGCCCTGGGCGGGCTACACCTTC

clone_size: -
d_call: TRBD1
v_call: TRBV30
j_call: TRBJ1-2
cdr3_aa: CAWSEGTGVPYGYTF
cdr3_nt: TGTGCCTGGAGTGAAGGGACAGGGGTTCCCTATGGCTACACCTTC

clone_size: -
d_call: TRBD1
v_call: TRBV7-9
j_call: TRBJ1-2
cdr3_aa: CASSLRGLYGYTF
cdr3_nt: TGTGCCAGCAGCCTCAGGGGGCTCTATGGCTACACCTTC

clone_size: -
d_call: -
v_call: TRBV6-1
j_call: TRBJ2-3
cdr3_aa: CASSEGWWRSSTDTQYF
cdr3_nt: TGTGCCAGCAGTGAAGGATGGTGGCGATCTAGCACAGATACGCAGTATTTT

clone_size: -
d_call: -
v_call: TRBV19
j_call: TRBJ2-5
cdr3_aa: CASMGWPGETQYF
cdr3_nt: TGTGCCAGTATGGGGTGGCCCGGAGAGACCCAGTACTTC

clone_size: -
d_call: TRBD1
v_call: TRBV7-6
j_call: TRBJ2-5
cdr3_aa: CASSKGTGGKTQYF
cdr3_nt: TGTGCCAGCTCGAAGGGGACAGGGGGGAAGACCCAGTACTTC

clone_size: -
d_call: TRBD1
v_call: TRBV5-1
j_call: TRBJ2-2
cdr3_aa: CASSLAQTGVRSGELFF
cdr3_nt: TGCGCCAGCAGCTTGGCTCAGACAGGGGTCAGATCCGGGGAGCTGTTTTTT

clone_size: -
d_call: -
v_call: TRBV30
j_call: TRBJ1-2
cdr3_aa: CAWSAVQGNYGYTF
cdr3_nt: TGTGCCTGGAGTGCGGTCCAGGGAAACTATGGCTACACCTTC

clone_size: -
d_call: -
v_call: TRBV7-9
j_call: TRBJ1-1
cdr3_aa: CASSTTQEVWLGTEAFF
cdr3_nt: TGTGCCAGCAGCACGACACAAGAGGTTTGGCTTGGCACTGAAGCTTTCTTT

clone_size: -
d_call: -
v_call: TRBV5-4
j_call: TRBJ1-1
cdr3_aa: CASSLAMGGFEAFF
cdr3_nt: TGTGCCAGCAGCCTCGCCATGGGGGGGTTCGAAGCTTTCTTT

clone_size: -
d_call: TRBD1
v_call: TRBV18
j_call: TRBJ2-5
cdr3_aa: CASARDRGETQYF
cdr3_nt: TGTGCCAGCGCCCGGGACAGGGGAGAGACCCAGTACTTC

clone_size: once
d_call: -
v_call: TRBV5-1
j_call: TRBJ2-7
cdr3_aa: CASRDPGPANPEQYF
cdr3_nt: TGCGCCAGCAGAGATCCGGGACCCGCGAATCCCGAGCAGTACTTC

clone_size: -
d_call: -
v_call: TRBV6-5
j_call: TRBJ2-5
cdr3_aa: CASVQDSRETQYF
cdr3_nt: TGTGCCAGCGTGCAGGACAGTCGGGAGACCCAGTACTTC

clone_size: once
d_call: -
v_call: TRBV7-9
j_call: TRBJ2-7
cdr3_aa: CASSSPNYEQYF
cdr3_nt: TGTGCCAGCAGCAGTCCAAATTACGAGCAGTACTTC

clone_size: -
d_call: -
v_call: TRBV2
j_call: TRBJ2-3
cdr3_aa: CASMGWTATDTQYF
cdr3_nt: TGTGCCAGCATGGGATGGACGGCAACAGATACGCAGTATTTT

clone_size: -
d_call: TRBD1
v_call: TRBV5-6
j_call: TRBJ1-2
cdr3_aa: CASSRDTGVGGYTF
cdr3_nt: TGTGCCAGCAGCAGGGACACAGGGGTCGGCGGCTACACCTTC